The rows below give T cell receptor beta chains drawn from one sample of a study of T cells in Graves' hyperthyroidism and ophthalmopathy. MiXCR was run by TCRdb on the multiplex PCR reads, yielding one entry per CDR3 protein. There are hundreds of thousands of distinct CDR3 sequences in the sample; 12% to 15% occur only once, and 10% to 13% lies in the top ten. Sequencing was done on a sample of blood. These receptor sequences come from a woman under 30 with Graves' hyperthyroidism. Both conserved end residues are trimmed from each CDR3. Fields, in order: V gene, J gene, CDR3 protein.

V: TRBV18
J: TRBJ1-2
CDR3: ASSPGTGVGYT

V: TRBV6-5
J: TRBJ2-7
CDR3: ASSSTSGAYEQY

V: TRBV7-3
J: TRBJ2-7
CDR3: ASSPEGWEGPDEQY

V: TRBV3-1
J: TRBJ1-2
CDR3: ASSQAARTYGYT

V: TRBV5-1
J: TRBJ2-3
CDR3: ASSYDRASTDTQY

V: TRBV7-9
J: TRBJ1-2
CDR3: ASSFNPGNGYT

V: TRBV7-2
J: TRBJ1-6
CDR3: ASSLGALSGSPLH

V: TRBV4-2
J: TRBJ2-1
CDR3: ASSQDAGRSSYNEQF

V: TRBV19
J: TRBJ2-7
CDR3: ASSIGGPHYEQY

V: TRBV6-5
J: TRBJ2-3
CDR3: ASSYGPSYTDTQY

V: TRBV3-1
J: TRBJ2-1
CDR3: ASSQVRGRALYNEQF

V: TRBV2
J: TRBJ1-2
CDR3: ASNKLDDSSPNYGYT

V: TRBV11-2
J: TRBJ2-7
CDR3: AITESYEQY

V: TRBV29-1
J: TRBJ1-1
CDR3: SRDILNTEAF

V: TRBV12-3/TRBV12-4
J: TRBJ1-1
CDR3: ASRGQGGGEAF

V: TRBV7-9
J: TRBJ2-7
CDR3: ASSLGTGVQSEQY

V: TRBV6-1
J: TRBJ2-1
CDR3: ASRPWGQGRNEQF

V: TRBV28
J: TRBJ2-1
CDR3: ASTPGSAGGHYNEQF

V: TRBV20-1
J: TRBJ2-7
CDR3: SARDSSSGSGHEQY

V: TRBV2
J: TRBJ2-4
CDR3: ASSGQGANIQY

V: TRBV29-1
J: TRBJ2-4
CDR3: SVGGQLAHDGAKNIQY

V: TRBV2
J: TRBJ2-7
CDR3: ASRTLALYEQY

V: TRBV7-2
J: TRBJ2-7
CDR3: ASSFGTRRTYEQY

V: TRBV7-7
J: TRBJ2-5
CDR3: ASSPRGHVETQY

V: TRBV28
J: TRBJ2-3
CDR3: ASSPPSVFVDTDTQY

V: TRBV24-1
J: TRBJ1-2
CDR3: ATSDSRYGYT

V: TRBV12-3/TRBV12-4
J: TRBJ1-1
CDR3: ASSLTRGWGTEAF

V: TRBV27
J: TRBJ1-1
CDR3: ASSVYRVNTEAF

V: TRBV7-9
J: TRBJ2-1
CDR3: ASSPTGGSSGTFNEQF

V: TRBV5-1
J: TRBJ2-2
CDR3: ASSPGFQAGELF

V: TRBV20-1
J: TRBJ2-5
CDR3: SASQETQY

V: TRBV6-2/TRBV6-3
J: TRBJ2-7
CDR3: ASSYSDRVTPGEQY

V: TRBV9
J: TRBJ2-1
CDR3: ASSAASGKTYNEQF

V: TRBV7-3
J: TRBJ2-5
CDR3: ASSLGTSGIRGETQY

V: TRBV12-3/TRBV12-4
J: TRBJ2-5
CDR3: ASSYARGGETQY

V: TRBV19
J: TRBJ2-7
CDR3: ASSITTSGRNEQY

V: TRBV6-2/TRBV6-3
J: TRBJ2-1
CDR3: ASSSVPYNEQF

V: TRBV7-3
J: TRBJ2-5
CDR3: AGSRRGTGGETQY

V: TRBV5-1
J: TRBJ2-1
CDR3: ASRSTSSYNEQF

V: TRBV9
J: TRBJ2-1
CDR3: ASSAPLAGGPQGEQF

V: TRBV20-1
J: TRBJ2-5
CDR3: SANPGTSDWGTQY

V: TRBV6-2/TRBV6-3
J: TRBJ1-4
CDR3: ASRLRTARGTNEKLF

V: TRBV18
J: TRBJ2-7
CDR3: ASSLGRDSSYEQY

V: TRBV6-2/TRBV6-3
J: TRBJ2-1
CDR3: ASKGLRSNEQF

V: TRBV19
J: TRBJ2-3
CDR3: ASSPPGVVWDTQY

V: TRBV20-1
J: TRBJ1-2
CDR3: SAPLSGRRLGYT

V: TRBV18
J: TRBJ1-2
CDR3: ASSRGSRPIYGYT

V: TRBV10-3
J: TRBJ1-1
CDR3: AISGTGRNTEAF

V: TRBV15
J: TRBJ1-1
CDR3: ATSRRQANTEAF

V: TRBV12-3/TRBV12-4
J: TRBJ1-1
CDR3: ASSLALDTEAF

V: TRBV6-2/TRBV6-3
J: TRBJ2-2
CDR3: ASSNSGVAGELF

V: TRBV30
J: TRBJ2-1
CDR3: ACYPRRAANEQF

V: TRBV3-1
J: TRBJ2-7
CDR3: ASSQEVTGGTYEQY

V: TRBV5-8
J: TRBJ1-1
CDR3: ASSYSGTGGTEAF

V: TRBV24-1
J: TRBJ2-3
CDR3: ATSDSWTATDTQY

V: TRBV6-2/TRBV6-3
J: TRBJ2-1
CDR3: ASRRGGGGEQF

V: TRBV5-4
J: TRBJ2-2
CDR3: ASSFGDGNTGELF

V: TRBV20-1
J: TRBJ1-1
CDR3: SARPGSMNTEAF

V: TRBV29-1
J: TRBJ2-5
CDR3: SVELGETQY